This TCR beta chain is drawn from a study of long-term antiretroviral therapy in people with HIV. At the level of the study: The oldest specimens predate the 2015 immediate-ART recommendation by about a decade.

The CDR3 is 17 amino acids. V was pared by 5 bases and J by 4 bases, with 23 bases between. Per the germline V gene, CDR1 is SGHAT and CDR2 is FQNNGV. The assay, immunoSEQ v3.0, was run at survey level. Data came from immunoSEQ multiplex PCR; TCRdb stores just in-frame clones and leaves some out. Of 20,000 to 25,000 clones detected, over 75% appear once; the ten largest clones hold 5%. The sequence came from a man between 45 and 60 years old with HIV. This chain connects TRBV11-2 to TRBJ1-2, with D possibly being TRBD1 (5 bases). The sequences come from unsorted PBMCs, collected 0.3 years after starting antiretroviral therapy. CDR3 nucleotide sequence: TGTGCCAGCAGCGCCATACCGGGACGTCCCGAGGGCTATGGCTACACCTTC. This codes for CASSAIPGRPEGYGYTF.